This T cell receptor (beta chain) was identified in a study of cytomegalovirus exposure and HLA in healthy donors. Study outcomes and limitations: Exclusion applied to some V segments, including TRBV6-2 and TRBV6-3, as they were indistinguishable.

From germline, CDR1 is SQVTM and CDR2 ANQGSEA. V lost 6 bases and J lost 5; bases outside the gene matches: 8. This CDR3 contains 14 residues. A multiplex PCR was run with 60 Vbeta primers and 13 Jbeta primers. Sequencing was performed with immunoSEQ multiplex PCR; in TCRdb, only in-frame clones are kept and a portion is missing. Here the sample spans more than 110,000 clones, less than 85% being singletons. On this clone itself: The antigen is unknown.

The source is a woman aged 60-75 years in good health and CMV-seropositive. The chain couples TRBV29-1 to TRBJ2-1; 9 nucleotides match TRBD2. Sequencing input: PBMCs. The CDR3, as DNA: TGCAGCGTCATGAGGCGGGAGGGCCACAATGAGCAGTTCTTC. It translates to CSVMRREGHNEQFF.